This entry features one T cell receptor beta chain sequence. The record originates from a study of T-cell reconstitution after alpha-beta-depleted transplantation in children. Using unique molecular identifiers, the investigators prepared the TCRbeta library. TCRdb used MiXCR to reprocess the PCR reads, holding one entry per CDR3 protein. Of 380,000 or so distinct CDR3 sequences listed, 13% are singletons. With 6 bases removed from V and 5 bases from J, the gap between germline ends came to 13 bases. CDR1 and CDR2 from the germline V gene are SGHTA and FQGNSA. The CDR3 loop spans 13 amino acids. This specimen was PBMCs, taken from the stem cell graft. This receptor was identified in a human donor who donated a stem cell graft to a child with Fanconi anemia. The chain couples TRBV7-2 to TRBJ1-1; D gene unclear. The CDR3 is CASRLGAGTEAFF. CDR3 in DNA: TGTGCCAGCAGACTAGGTGCGGGGACTGAAGCTTTCTTT.